The clone carrying this T cell receptor (beta chain) was counted ten times or more. This sample is part of a study of T-cell reconstitution after alpha-beta-depleted transplantation in children. Unique molecular identifiers were built into the TCRbeta library. One entry per CDR3 protein results from TCRdb running MiXCR on the PCR reads. The sample has some 200,000 distinct CDR3 sequences; just over 14% are singletons. This clonotype was sampled from a human donor who donated a stem cell graft to a child with acute lymphoblastic leukemia. The input for sequencing was PBMCs from the stem cell graft donor, taken from the stem cell graft.

CDR3 region: CASSLDGTSGQDEQFF. CDR3 coding DNA: TGTGCCAGCAGCTTAGACGGGACTAGCGGCCAGGATGAGCAGTTCTTC. J is TRBJ2-1 and V is TRBV11-3, with 11 bases lining up with TRBD2. This CDR3 is 16 amino acids long. The junction had 6 bases not matched to a gene; V was cut back by 0 bases and J by 8 bases. CDR1 is SGHNT and CDR2 is YENEEA in the germline V gene.